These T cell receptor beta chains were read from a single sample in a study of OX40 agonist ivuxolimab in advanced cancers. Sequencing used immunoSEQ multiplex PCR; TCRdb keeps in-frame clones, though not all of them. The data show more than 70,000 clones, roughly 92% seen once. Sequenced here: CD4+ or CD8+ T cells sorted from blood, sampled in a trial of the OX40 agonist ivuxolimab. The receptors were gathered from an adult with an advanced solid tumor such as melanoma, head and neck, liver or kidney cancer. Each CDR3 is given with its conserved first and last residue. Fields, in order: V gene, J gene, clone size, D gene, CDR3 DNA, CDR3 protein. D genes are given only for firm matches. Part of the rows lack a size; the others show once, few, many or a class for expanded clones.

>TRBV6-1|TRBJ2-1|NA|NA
TGTGCCAGCAGTGAAGCTTCCGCAGGCCACAATGAGCAGTTCTTC
CASSEASAGHNEQFF
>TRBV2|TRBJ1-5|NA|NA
TGTGCCAGCAGTGAGTCCCTTCAGCCCCAGCATTTT
CASSESLQPQHF
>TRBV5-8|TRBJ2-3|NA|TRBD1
TGTGCCAGCAGCTTAGGGACAGGGGTAGATACGCAGTATTTT
CASSLGTGVDTQYF
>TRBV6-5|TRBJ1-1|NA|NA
TGTGCCAGCAGGCGGGCCCTACGTGCTGAAGCTTTCTTT
CASRRALRAEAFF
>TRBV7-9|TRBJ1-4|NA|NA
TGTGCCAGCAGCCCCCTTGTAGGCAGGCGAAGGGAAAAACTGTTTTTT
CASSPLVGRRREKLFF
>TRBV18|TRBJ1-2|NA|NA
TGTGCCAGCTCACCACCGATCGGGGAGCTCGGAGGCTACACCTTC
CASSPPIGELGGYTF
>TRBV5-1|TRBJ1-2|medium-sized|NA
TGCGCCAGCAGCTATGACCACACCGGCTATGGCTACACCTTC
CASSYDHTGYGYTF
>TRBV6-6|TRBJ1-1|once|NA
TGTGCCAGCAGTTATCTTCCAGGTTCCACTGAAGCTTTCTTT
CASSYLPGSTEAFF
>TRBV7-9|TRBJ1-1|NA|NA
TGTGCCACCAACAGGAGCCCCCCGAACACTGAAGCTTTCTTT
CATNRSPPNTEAFF
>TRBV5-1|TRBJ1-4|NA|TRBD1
TGCGCCAGCAGCGGAGGGGACAGTAATGAAAAACTGTTTTTT
CASSGGDSNEKLFF
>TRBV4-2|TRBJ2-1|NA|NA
TGTGCCAGCAGCTTGGGGCAGCCTGCCTACAATGAGCAGTTCTTC
CASSLGQPAYNEQFF
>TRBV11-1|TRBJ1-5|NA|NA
TGTGCCAGCAGTCGACAGTGGGGAGAGCCCCAGCATTTT
CASSRQWGEPQHF
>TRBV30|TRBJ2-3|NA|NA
TGTGCCTGGAGGAGGGGGGATACGCAGTATTTT
CAWRRGDTQYF
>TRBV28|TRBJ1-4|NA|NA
TGTGCCAGCACCGGGAGGGTCGGTGAAAAACTGTTTTTT
CASTGRVGEKLFF
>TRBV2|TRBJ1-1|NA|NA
TGTGCCAGCTCGGGACGGGGGAACACTGAAGCTTTCTTT
CASSGRGNTEAFF
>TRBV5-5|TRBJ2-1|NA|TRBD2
TGTGCCAGCAGCTTCCTAGCGGGGGACTCCTACAATGAGCAGTTCTTC
CASSFLAGDSYNEQFF
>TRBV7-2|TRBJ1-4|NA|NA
TGTGCCAGCAGCTTAGCGCCTAAGGAGGTCGAAAAACTGTTTTTT
CASSLAPKEVEKLFF
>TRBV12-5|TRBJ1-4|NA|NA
TGTGCTAGTGCCCCCCAAGATGAAAAACTGTTTTTT
CASAPQDEKLFF
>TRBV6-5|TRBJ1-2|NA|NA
TGTGCCAGCACTCCCTCATTTAGGGCTGGCTACACCTTC
CASTPSFRAGYTF
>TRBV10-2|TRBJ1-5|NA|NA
TGCGCCAGCAGTGAGTCGCGACGGGGACAAAATCAGCCCCAGCATTTT
CASSESRRGQNQPQHF
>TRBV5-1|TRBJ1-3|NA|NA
TGCGCCAGCAGCTTGGGTCAGCCAGGCTCTGGAAACACCATATATTTT
CASSLGQPGSGNTIYF
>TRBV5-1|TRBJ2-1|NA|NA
TGCGCCAGCAGCTCCAGGATGGACAATGAGCAGTTCTTC
CASSSRMDNEQFF
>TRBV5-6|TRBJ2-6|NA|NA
TGTGCCAGCAGCCCACAGACTGGGGCCAACGTCCTGACTTTC
CASSPQTGANVLTF
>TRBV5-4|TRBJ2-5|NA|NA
TGTGCCAGCAGCTTGCAGGGAGCCCAAGAGACCCAGTACTTC
CASSLQGAQETQYF
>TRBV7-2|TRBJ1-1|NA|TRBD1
TGTGCCAGCAGCACTACACCGGGACAGGGGGCGCGAGCTTTCTTT
CASSTTPGQGARAFF
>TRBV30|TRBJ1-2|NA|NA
TGTGCCTGGAGTAGACGGACAGCCAGACCAGCCTATGGCTACACCTTC
CAWSRRTARPAYGYTF
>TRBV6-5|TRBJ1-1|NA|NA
TGTGCCAGCAGTTTGTTAGGGCCGAGAGCTGAAGCTTTCTTT
CASSLLGPRAEAFF
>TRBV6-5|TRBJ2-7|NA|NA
TGTGCCAGCACTCGCCTGGATGCCGGATCCTACGAGCAGTACTTC
CASTRLDAGSYEQYF
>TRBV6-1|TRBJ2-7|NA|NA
TGTGCCAGCAGTGAACCAGGTGGGGGGGCGAACGAGCAGTACTTC
CASSEPGGGANEQYF
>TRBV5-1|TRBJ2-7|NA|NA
TGCGCCAGCAGCTTCCAGGGATACCCCTACGAGCAGTACTTC
CASSFQGYPYEQYF
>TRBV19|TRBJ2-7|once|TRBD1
TGTGCCAGTAGTTCACACCACCGTGGGACAGCTAACGAGCAGTACTTC
CASSSHHRGTANEQYF
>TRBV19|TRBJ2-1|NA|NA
TGTGCCAGTAGTATACCTCTAGCCGGGAAGAATGAGCAGTTCTTC
CASSIPLAGKNEQFF
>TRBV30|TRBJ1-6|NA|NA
TGTGCCTGGAGTAATCCAGGGAGATATAATTCACCCCTCCACTTT
CAWSNPGRYNSPLHF
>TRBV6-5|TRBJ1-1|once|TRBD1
TGTGCCAGCAGTTACACAGTACAGGGGGAAACTTTCTTT
CASSYTVQGETFF
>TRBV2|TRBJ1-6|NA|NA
TGTGCCAGCAGTGAAGTGGGGACGGTCTATAATTCACCCCTCCACTTT
CASSEVGTVYNSPLHF
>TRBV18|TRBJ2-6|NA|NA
TGTGCCAGCTCACCTTTAGCTTTAGACTCTGGGGCCAACGTCCTGACTTTC
CASSPLALDSGANVLTF
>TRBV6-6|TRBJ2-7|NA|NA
TGTGCCAGCAGCCCCTCGACAGTTTACGAGCAGTACTTC
CASSPSTVYEQYF
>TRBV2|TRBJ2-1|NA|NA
TGTGCCAGCAGTAAGGGACCTTACAATGAGCAGTTCTTC
CASSKGPYNEQFF
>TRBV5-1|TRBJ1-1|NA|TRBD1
TGCGCCAGCAGCCGACAGGGGTTTGGCACTGAAGCTTTCTTT
CASSRQGFGTEAFF
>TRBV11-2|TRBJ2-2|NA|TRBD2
TGTGCCAGCAGCTTTACTAGCGGGGCGGGGACCGGGGAGCTGTTTTTT
CASSFTSGAGTGELFF
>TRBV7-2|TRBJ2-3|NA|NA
TGTGCCAGCAGCTTACTTAAGTCAAAAGATACGCAGTATTTT
CASSLLKSKDTQYF
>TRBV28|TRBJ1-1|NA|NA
TGTGCCAGCAGTTTAGGAGGGACGGACACTGAAGCTTTCTTT
CASSLGGTDTEAFF